This T cell receptor beta chain was obtained from a study of T cell responses to AZD1222 COVID-19 vaccine. Findings of the study overall: Scientists sampled the repertoires only once the peak T cell response had passed. Reports indicate that nearly half of spike-specific TCRs are directed at unmutated variant regions.

Only in-frame clones appear in the TCRdb table, and some are missing; sequencing was by immunoSEQ multiplex PCR. The table records 130,000 to 150,000 clones, 88% of them present only once. Unmatched junction bases numbered 4, after V lost 5 bases and J lost 1 base. Germline lookup yields CDR1 ENHRY and CDR2 SYGVKD. This CDR3 has 15 residues. Turning to this clone: Its antigen is as yet unknown.

The receptor's source is an adult in good health. V usage is TRBV10-3 and J usage is TRBJ2-3; TRBD2 matches 9 bases. The starting material was peripheral blood, obtained on day 0 of AZD1222 vaccination. The CDR3 DNA reads as TGTGCCATCAGTACCATAGCGGGGGGCACAGATACGCAGTATTTT. The encoded protein is CAISTIAGGTDTQYF.